Sequencing of this T cell receptor (beta chain) was carried out in a study of blood T cell repertoires in COVID-19 (dated by TCRdb to the early 2020s). Turning to the overall study: Samples from collaborators originated in the United States, Italy and Spain and spanned both the acute and convalescent phases of COVID-19. The repertoires were released in a freely available public database meant as a resource for research on the immune response to SARS-CoV-2. A de-identified subject ID, COVID-19 status, age in years and sex were almost always included in the sample metadata. The prospective study material was composed of cDNA or gDNA derived from T cells, B-cell-depleted T cells, or PBMCs. Samples came from the ongoing ImmuneRACE study (first 160 participants) plus 1,254 subjects from 6 global collaborators. Subjects who had been exposed to COVID-19, were actively infected with it, or had recovered from it provided the deeply sampled blood TCRbeta repertoires that made up the dataset. Where available, HLA class I and class II types were taken from metadata supplied by the sample provider and were not determined by assay-based typing. Points the paper makes about the study in general: Clinical and demographic metadata were provided uncurated, with the amount varying by source and participant.

Regarding this clone: What this receptor recognizes is not known. It has no much larger one-base neighbor in the sample; base qualities were not kept.

Via the germline V gene (reference sequence), CDR1 is LNHDA and CDR2 SQIVND. From its cysteine to its phenylalanine, the CDR3 spans 15 amino acids. Only the CDR3 DNA stays, 45 bases, in frame from base 1. The V end loses 1 base and the J end loses 5 bases, and a stretch of 14 bases separates them. TCRbeta CDR3 regions were amplified from genomic DNA by means of the immunoSEQ Assay, a bias-controlled multiplex PCR. The authors' pipeline ran thus. Within the assay, amplification of reference gene primers was used to estimate how many nucleated cells each sample contained. To quantify the absolute abundance of each unique TCRbeta CDR3 rearrangement, sequence reads were collapsed and filtered. For each sample, productive Simpson clonality was calculated as the square root of Simpson's diversity index across productive rearrangements. TCRdb limited this immuneACCESS table to in-frame rearrangements with V and J called. A share of clones is missing; checked studies link under half to unresolved V genes, and the rest is unexplained. The DNA was the basis for D and trimming; V, J and clone size are from that table. For this sample there are approximately 50,000 clones; approximately 90% appear just once. 6.2% of the sample is in the top ten clones.

The collaborating institutions used their own protocols to collect whole blood in K2EDTA tubes. For TCRbeta analysis, collaborators shipped samples in one of three forms: frozen whole blood, isolated PBMCs, or DNA extracted from either of those sample types. This sequence uses TRBV19 and TRBJ1-1; 5 matching bases give a weak D call of TRBD1. The sequenced sample was peripheral blood. The receptor was isolated from a man aged 35-49 years with acute or convalescent COVID-19. The nucleotides are TGTGCCAGTAGTATAGTGGAACAGGTTTGGACTGAAGCTTTCTTT. Translated, this gives CASSIVEQVWTEAFF. The reference TRBV19 and TRBJ1-1 proteins fill in what lies around the CDR3, so the full variable domain reads DGGITQSPKYLFRKEGQNVTLSCEQNLNHDAMYWYRQDPGQGLRLIYYSQIVNDFQKGDIAEGYSVSREKKESFPLTVTSAQKNPTAFYLCASSIVEQVWTEAFFGQGTRLTVV.